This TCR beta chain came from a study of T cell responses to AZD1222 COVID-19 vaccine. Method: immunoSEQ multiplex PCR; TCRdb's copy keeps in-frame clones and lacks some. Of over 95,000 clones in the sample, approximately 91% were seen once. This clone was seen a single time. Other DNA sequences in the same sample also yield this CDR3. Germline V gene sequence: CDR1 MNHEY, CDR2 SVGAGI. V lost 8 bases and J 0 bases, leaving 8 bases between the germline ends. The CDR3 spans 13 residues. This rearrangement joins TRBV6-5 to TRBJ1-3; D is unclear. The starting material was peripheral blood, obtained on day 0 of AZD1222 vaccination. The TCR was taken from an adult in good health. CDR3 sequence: CASRRGSGNTIYF. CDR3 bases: TGTGCCAGCCGGCGAGGCTCTGGAAACACCATATATTTT.